This T cell receptor beta chain is drawn from a study of blood T cell repertoires in COVID-19. Everyone who took part was 18 to 89 years old, and they came from about 25 US areas. A COVID-19 case had been met by exposed participants during the 2 weeks before study entry. The authors' processing: Reference gene primer amplification in the assay estimated nucleated cell counts. Repertoires were generated with immunoSEQ multiplex PCR, while TCRdb's copy carries only in-frame clones and drops some. D and trimming were read from the DNA, whereas the V and J calls and clone size are those reported in that table. Found here are about 220,000 clones, nearly 90% of them singletons; the top ten hold approximately 16%. The CDR3 is 15 residues long. Germline V gives CDR1 MRHNA, CDR2 SNTAGT. V was cut by 0 bases and J by 0 bases, with 7 bases left in between.

The chain employs TRBV6-4 and TRBJ2-3; D is possibly TRBD1 (5 bases). The clonotype originates from a man aged 30 to 39 who had been exposed to COVID-19. Input material: PBMCs or T cells enriched from blood (not recorded which). This CDR3 reads CASSDSKGSTDTQYF. DNA of the CDR3: TGTGCCAGCAGTGACTCAAAGGGGAGCACAGATACGCAGTATTTT.